The TCR beta chain under discussion was sequenced for a study of T cells expressing NK-cell markers. TCRdb reprocessed the 5' RACE reads and reports one entry per CDR3 protein, with no DNA. With around 550,000 distinct CDR3 sequences in the sample, the ten largest clones hold approximately 3.5%. The CDR3 has 13 amino acids. CDR1 is MDHEN, CDR2 SYDVKM, per germline. This sequence was found in a man aged 18 to 29 in good health. This chain links TRBV28 with TRBJ2-1; the D gene TCRdb calls, TRBD2, cannot be checked with no DNA. The sequenced material came from blood T cells: a sorted CD56 or NKG2C T cell subset, CD4+ or CD8+ T cells, or bulk PBMC T cells (not recorded which). CDR3 residues: CASNLAGSEEQFF.